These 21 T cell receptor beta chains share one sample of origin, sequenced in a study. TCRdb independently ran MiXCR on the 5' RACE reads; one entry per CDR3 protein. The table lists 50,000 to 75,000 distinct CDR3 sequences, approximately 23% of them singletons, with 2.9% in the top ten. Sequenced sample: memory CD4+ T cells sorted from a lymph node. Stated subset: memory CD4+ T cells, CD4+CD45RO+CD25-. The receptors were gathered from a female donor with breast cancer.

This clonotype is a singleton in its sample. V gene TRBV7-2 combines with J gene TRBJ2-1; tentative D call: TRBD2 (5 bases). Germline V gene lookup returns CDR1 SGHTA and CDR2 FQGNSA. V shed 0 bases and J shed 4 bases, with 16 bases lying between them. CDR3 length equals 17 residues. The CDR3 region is CASSLATGSGSYNEQFF. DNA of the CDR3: TGTGCCAGCAGCTTAGCCACCGGGTCGGGGAGTTACAATGAGCAGTTCTTC.

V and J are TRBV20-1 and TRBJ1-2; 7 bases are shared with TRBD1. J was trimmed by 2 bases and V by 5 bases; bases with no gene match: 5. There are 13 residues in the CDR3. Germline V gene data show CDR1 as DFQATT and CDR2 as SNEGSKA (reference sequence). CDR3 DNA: TGCAGTGCTCCCAGGGACAGCAACTATGGCTACACCTTC. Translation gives CSAPRDSNYGYTF.

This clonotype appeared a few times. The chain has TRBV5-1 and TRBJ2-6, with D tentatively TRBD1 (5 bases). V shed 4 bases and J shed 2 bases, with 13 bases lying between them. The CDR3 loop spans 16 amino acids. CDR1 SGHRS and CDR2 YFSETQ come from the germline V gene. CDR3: CASSPQAGTGANVLTF. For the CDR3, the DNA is TGCGCCAGCAGCCCGCAGGCAGGGACTGGGGCCAACGTCCTGACTTTC.

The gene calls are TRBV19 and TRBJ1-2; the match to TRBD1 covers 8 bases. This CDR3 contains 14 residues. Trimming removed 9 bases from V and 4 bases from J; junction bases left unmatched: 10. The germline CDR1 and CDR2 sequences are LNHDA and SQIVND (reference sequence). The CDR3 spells CARREWDRSYGYTF. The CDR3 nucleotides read TGTGCCAGGAGGGAGTGGGACAGGTCCTATGGCTACACCTTC.

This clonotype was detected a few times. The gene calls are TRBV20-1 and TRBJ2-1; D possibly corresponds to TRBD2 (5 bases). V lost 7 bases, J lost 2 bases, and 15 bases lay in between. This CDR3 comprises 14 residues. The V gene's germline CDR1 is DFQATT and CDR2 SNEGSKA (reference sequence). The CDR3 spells CSVVPAATYNEQFF. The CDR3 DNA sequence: TGCAGTGTTGTACCAGCGGCCACCTACAATGAGCAGTTCTTC.

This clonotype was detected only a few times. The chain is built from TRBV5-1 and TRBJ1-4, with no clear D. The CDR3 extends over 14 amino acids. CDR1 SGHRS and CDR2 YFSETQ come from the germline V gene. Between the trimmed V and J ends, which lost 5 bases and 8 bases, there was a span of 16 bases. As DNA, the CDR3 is TGCGCCAGCAGGTCGGAACCAGGCGGGGAAAAACTGTTTTTT. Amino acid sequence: CASRSEPGGEKLFF.

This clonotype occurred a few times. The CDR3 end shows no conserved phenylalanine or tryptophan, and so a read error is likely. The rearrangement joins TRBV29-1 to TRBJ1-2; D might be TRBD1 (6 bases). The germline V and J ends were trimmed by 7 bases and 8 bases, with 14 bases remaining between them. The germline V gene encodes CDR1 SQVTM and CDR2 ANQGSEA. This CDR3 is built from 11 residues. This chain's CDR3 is CSGYWDTGYTV. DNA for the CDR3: TGCAGCGGATACTGGGACACAGGCTACACCGTC.

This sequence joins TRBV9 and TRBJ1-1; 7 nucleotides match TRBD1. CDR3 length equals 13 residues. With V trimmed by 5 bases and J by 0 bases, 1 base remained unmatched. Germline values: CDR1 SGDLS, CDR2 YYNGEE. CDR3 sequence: CASSTGVNTEAFF. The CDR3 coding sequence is TGTGCCAGCAGTACAGGGGTGAACACTGAAGCTTTCTTT.

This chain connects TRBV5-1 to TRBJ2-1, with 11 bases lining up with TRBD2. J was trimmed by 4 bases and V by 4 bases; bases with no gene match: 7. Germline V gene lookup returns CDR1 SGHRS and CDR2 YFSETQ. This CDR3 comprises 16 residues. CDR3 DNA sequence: TGCGCCAGCAGCCAAGGGACTAGCGGAGATTACAATGAGCAGTTCTTC. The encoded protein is CASSQGTSGDYNEQFF.

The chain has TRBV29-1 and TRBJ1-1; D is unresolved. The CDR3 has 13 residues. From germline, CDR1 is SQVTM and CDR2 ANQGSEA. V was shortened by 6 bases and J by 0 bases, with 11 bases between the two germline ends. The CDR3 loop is CSVMDGMNTEAFF. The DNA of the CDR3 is TGCAGCGTGATGGACGGCATGAACACTGAAGCTTTCTTT. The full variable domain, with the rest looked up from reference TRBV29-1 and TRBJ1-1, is SAVISQKPSRDICQRGTSLTIQCQVDSQVTMMFWYRQQPGQSLTLIATANQGSEATYESGFVIDKFPISRPNLTFSTLTVSNMSPEDSSIYLCSVMDGMNTEAFFGQGTRLTVV.

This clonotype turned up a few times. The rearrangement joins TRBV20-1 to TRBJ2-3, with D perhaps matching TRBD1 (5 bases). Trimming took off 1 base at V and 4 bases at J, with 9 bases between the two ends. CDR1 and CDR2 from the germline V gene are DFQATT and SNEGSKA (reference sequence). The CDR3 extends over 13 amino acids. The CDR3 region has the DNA TGCAGTGCTAGAGCAGGGAACGCAGATACGCAGTATTTT. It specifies CSARAGNADTQYF.

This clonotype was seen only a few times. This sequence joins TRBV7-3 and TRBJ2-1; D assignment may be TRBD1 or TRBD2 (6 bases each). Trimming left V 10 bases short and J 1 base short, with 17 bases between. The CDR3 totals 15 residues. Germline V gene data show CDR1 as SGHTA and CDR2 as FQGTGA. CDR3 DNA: TGTGCCAACAGTAACGGGGGCGGTTCCTACAATGAGCAGTTCTTC. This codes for CANSNGGGSYNEQFF. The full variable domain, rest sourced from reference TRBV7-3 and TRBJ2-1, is GAGVSQTPSNKVTEKGKYVELRCDPISGHTALYWYRQSLGQGPEFLIYFQGTGAADDSGLPNDRFFAVRPEGSVSTLKIQRTERGDSAVYLCANSNGGGSYNEQFFGPGTRLTVL.

The CDR3 nucleotides are TGTGCCAGCAGTTACTCCTGGGGATTGAACTACGAGCAGTACTTC. Its protein is CASSYSWGLNYEQYF. The chain uses TRBV6-5 and TRBJ2-7, with D unclear. CDR1 is MNHEY and CDR2 is SVGAGI in the germline V gene. The CDR3 is 15 residues long. Between the trimmed V and J ends, which lost 0 bases and 3 bases, there was a span of 12 bases.

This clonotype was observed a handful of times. The CDR3 loop is CASSRQGTRGYEQYF. In DNA, the CDR3 is TGTGCCAGCAGCCGGCAAGGGACTAGAGGTTACGAGCAGTACTTC. The rearrangement links TRBV7-6 to TRBJ2-7, with TRBD2 identical over 8 bases. Looked up from germline, CDR1 is SGHVS and CDR2 is FNYEAQ. The CDR3 is 15 amino acids. V lost 5 bases, J lost 4 bases, and 10 bases stayed unmatched.

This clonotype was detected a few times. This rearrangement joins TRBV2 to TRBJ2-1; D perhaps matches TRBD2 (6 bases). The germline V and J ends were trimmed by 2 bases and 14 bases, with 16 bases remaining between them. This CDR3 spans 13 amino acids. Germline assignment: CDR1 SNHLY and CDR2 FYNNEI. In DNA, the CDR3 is TGTGCCAGCAGTGAATGGGTAGCCCGGGGGAAGTTCTTC. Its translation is CASSEWVARGKFF. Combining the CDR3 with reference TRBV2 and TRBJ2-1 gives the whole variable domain EPEVTQTPSHQVTQMGQEVILRCVPISNHLYFYWYRQILGQKVEFLVSFYNNEISEKSEIFDDQFSVERPDGSNFTLKIRSTKLEDSAMYFCASSEWVARGKFFGPGTRLTVL.

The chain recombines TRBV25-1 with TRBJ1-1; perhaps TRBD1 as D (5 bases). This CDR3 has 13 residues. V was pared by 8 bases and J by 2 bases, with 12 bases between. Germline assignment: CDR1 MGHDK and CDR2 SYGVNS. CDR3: CASLRDGNTEAFF. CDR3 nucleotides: TGTGCCAGCCTCAGGGACGGTAACACTGAAGCTTTCTTT. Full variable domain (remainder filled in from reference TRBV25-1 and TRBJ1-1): EADIYQTPRYLVIGTGKKITLECSQTMGHDKMYWYQQDPGMELHLIHYSYGVNSTEKGDLSSESTVSRIRTEHFPLTLESARPSHTSQYLCASLRDGNTEAFFGQGTRLTVV.

This CDR3 is CASSRSGQASYGYTF. The DNA for the CDR3 is TGTGCCAGCAGTCGCTCGGGACAGGCTTCCTATGGCTACACCTTC. The chain employs TRBV6-5 and TRBJ1-2, with 8 positions matching TRBD1. The germline V gene encodes CDR1 MNHEY and CDR2 SVGAGI. The CDR3 is 15 amino acids. The V gene end was trimmed by 5 bases and the J gene end by 4 bases; junction bases not matched to a gene: 9.

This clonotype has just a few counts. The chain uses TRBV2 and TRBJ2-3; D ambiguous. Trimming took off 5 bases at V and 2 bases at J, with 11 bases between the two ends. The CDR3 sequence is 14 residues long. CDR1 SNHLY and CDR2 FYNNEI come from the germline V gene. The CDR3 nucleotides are TGTGCCAGCAGTCCCCTGGGAACCACAGATACGCAGTATTTT. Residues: CASSPLGTTDTQYF.

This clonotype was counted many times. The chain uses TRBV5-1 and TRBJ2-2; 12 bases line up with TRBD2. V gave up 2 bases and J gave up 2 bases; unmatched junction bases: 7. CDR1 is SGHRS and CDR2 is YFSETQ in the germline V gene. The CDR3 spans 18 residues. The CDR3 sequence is CASSFASGRAGNTGELFF. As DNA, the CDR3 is TGCGCCAGCAGCTTTGCTAGCGGGAGGGCCGGTAACACCGGGGAGCTGTTTTTT.

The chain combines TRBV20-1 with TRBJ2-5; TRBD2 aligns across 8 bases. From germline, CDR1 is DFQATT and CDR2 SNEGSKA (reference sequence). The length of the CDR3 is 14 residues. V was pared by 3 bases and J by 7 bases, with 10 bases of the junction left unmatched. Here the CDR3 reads CSASMASGSGTQYF. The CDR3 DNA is TGCAGTGCTAGTATGGCTAGCGGGTCGGGGACCCAGTACTTC.

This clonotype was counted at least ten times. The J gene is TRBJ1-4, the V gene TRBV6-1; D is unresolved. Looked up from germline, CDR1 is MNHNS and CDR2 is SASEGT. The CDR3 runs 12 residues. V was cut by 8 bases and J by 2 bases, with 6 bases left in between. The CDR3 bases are TGTGCCAGCTCCCTCACTAATGAAAAACTGTTTTTT. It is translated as CASSLTNEKLFF.